Shown below are 4 T cell receptor beta chains from a single sample sequenced in a study of shared clonotypes between healthy human individuals. The data were produced by immunoSEQ multiplex PCR, yet TCRdb's version contains in-frame clones alone and is incomplete. The data contain 470,000 or so clones, 81% of them seen just once; the ten biggest clones take up approximately 12%. Sequencing was performed on PBMCs. All receptors come from a woman between 40 and 55 years old in good health. Some clones in this sample may be carry-over from other donors' samples.

Here the CDR3 reads CASSPLTTAGETQYF. The DNA of the CDR3 is TGTGCCAGCAGCCCTCTGACGACCGCGGGAGAGACCCAGTACTTC. The chain combines TRBV6-5 with TRBJ2-5; tentatively, D is TRBD2 (5 bases). The V gene lost 6 bases and the J gene lost 4 bases, with 18 bases spanning the gap. The CDR3 is 15 residues long. Germline CDR1 reads MNHEY; CDR2 reads SVGAGI.

The chain is built from TRBV5-4 and TRBJ2-7, with D perhaps TRBD2 (6 bases). Trimming took off 1 base at V and 4 bases at J, with 9 bases between the two ends. CDR1 and CDR2 from the germline V gene are SGHNT and YYREEE (reference sequence). The CDR3 length is 13 residues. The CDR3 protein is CASSLSSGYEQYF. CDR3 bases: TGTGCCAGCAGCTTGTCCAGCGGGTACGAGCAGTACTTC.

This clone was seen once. The chain recombines TRBV6-5 with TRBJ1-1; D might be TRBD1 (5 bases). Looked up from germline, CDR1 is MNHEY and CDR2 is SVGAGI. The CDR3 length is 15 residues. The ends were cut back, 4 bases at V and 0 bases at J, with 12 bases in the middle. The CDR3 region is CASSSRRGVNTEAFF. CDR3 nucleotides: TGTGCCAGCAGTTCCCGCCGGGGGGTGAACACTGAAGCTTTCTTT.

V usage is TRBV28 and J usage is TRBJ1-5; D not certain. The length of the CDR3 is 14 residues. V lost 5 bases to trimming and J lost 3 bases, with 11 bases between them. CDR1 is MDHEN and CDR2 is SYDVKM in the germline V gene. For the CDR3, the DNA is TGTGCCAGCAGTGGGGTACAGTCCAATCAGCCCCAGCATTTT. Translating it yields CASSGVQSNQPQHF.